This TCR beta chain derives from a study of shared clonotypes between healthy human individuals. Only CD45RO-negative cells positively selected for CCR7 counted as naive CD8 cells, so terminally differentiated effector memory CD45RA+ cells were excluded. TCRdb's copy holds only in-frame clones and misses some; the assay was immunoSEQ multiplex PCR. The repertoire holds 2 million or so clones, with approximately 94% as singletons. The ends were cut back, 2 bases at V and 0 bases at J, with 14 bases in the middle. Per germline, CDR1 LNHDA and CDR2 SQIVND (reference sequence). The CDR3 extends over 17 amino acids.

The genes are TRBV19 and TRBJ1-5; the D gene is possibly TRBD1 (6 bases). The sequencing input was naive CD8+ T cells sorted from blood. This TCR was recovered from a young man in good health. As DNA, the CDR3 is TGTGCCAGTAGTATACCCTGGGGGGGCTATAGCAATCAGCCCCAGCATTTT. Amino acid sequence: CASSIPWGGYSNQPQHF.